This paragraph reports one TCR beta chain. Its antigen remains unidentified. At sampling all donors were nominally healthy, likely with unrecorded immune exposures. The data originate from a study of cytomegalovirus exposure and HLA in healthy donors. Study-wide findings and caveats: When analyzed later, the rates of TCR association showed variation by HLA locus, with DRB1 the most and HLA-C the fewest. Accounts indicate the classifier identified cytomegalovirus status with strong specificity and sensitivity. The HLA-A and HLA-B alleles of most subjects were reportedly predicted accurately from TCR beta sequences.

The PCR used 60 Vbeta and 13 Jbeta primers. Clones were read by immunoSEQ multiplex PCR, and TCRdb kept only the in-frame ones, dropping some. In the table there are around 200,000 clones, 70% to 85% of which are singletons. CDR3 length: 16 amino acids. The sample was PBMCs. The clonotype was recovered from a young woman in good health and CMV-seropositive. V is TRBV21-1 and J is TRBJ2-1; the D call of TRBD2 is as the table states it, not checked on the DNA. TRBV21-1 is labeled a pseudogene. The CDR3 sequence: CASSKARERGTHEQFF. CDR3 sequence (DNA): TGTGCCAGCAGCAAAGCGAGGGAGCGGGGAACGCATGAGCAGTTCTTC.